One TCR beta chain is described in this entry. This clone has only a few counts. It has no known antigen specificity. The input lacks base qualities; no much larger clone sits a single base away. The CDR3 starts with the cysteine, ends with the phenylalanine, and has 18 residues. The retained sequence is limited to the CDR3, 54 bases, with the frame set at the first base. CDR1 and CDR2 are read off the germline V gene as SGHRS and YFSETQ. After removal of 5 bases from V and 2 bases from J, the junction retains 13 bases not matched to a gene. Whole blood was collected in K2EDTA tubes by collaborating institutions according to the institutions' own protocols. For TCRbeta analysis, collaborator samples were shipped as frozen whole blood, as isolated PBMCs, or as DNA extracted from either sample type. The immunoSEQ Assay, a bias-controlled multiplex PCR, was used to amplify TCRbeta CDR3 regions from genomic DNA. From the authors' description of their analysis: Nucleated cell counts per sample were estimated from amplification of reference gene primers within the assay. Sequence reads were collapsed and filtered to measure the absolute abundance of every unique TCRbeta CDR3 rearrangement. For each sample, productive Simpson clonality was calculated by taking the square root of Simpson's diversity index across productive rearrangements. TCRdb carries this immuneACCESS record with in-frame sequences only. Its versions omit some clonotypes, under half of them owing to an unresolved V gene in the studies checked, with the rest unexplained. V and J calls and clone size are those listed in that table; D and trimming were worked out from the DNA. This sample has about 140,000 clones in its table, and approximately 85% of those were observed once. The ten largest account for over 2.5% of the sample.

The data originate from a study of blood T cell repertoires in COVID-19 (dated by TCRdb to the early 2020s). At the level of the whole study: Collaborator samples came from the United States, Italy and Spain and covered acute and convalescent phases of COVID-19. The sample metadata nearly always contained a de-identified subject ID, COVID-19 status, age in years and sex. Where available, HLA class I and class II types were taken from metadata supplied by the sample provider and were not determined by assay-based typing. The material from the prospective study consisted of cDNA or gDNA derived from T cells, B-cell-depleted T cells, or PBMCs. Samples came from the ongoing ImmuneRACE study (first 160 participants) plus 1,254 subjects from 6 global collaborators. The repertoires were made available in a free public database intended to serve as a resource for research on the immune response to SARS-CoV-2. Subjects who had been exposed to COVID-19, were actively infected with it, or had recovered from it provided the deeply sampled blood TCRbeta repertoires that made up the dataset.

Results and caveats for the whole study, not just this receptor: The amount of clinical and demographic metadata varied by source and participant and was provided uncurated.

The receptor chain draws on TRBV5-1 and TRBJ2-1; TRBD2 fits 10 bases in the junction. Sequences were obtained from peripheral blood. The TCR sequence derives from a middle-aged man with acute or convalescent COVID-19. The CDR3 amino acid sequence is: CASRYISSGRGAYNEQFF. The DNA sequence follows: TGCGCCAGCAGGTATATATCCAGCGGGAGGGGGGCCTACAATGAGCAGTTCTTC.